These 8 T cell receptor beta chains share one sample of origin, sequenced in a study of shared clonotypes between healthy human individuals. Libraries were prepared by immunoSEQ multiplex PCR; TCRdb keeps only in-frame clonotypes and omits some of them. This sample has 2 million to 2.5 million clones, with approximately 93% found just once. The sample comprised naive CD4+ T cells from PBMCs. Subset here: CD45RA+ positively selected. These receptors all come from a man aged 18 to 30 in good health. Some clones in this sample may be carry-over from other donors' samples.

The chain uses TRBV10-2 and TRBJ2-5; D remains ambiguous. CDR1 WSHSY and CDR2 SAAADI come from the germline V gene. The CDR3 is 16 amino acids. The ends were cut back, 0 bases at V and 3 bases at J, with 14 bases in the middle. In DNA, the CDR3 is TGCGCCAGCAGTGAGTCGGGTGCACTTCGGGAAGAGACCCAGTACTTC. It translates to CASSESGALREETQYF.

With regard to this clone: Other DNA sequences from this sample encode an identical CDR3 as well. The CDR3 bases are TGTGCCAGCTCACCTAATCGCGGAGGCTATGGCTACACCTTC. Its protein product is CASSPNRGGYGYTF. The genes are TRBV18 and TRBJ1-2; unclear D gene. The CDR3 is made up of 14 amino acids. Germline V lookup: CDR1 KGHSH, CDR2 LQKENI. V lost 3 bases and J lost 4, with 12 bases in between.

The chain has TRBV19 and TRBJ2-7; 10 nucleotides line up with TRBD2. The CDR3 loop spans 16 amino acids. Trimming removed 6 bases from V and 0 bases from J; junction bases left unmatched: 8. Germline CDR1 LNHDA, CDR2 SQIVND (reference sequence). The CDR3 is CASSLAGVPYSYEQYF. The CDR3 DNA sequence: TGTGCCAGTAGCCTAGCGGGAGTTCCCTACTCCTACGAGCAGTACTTC.

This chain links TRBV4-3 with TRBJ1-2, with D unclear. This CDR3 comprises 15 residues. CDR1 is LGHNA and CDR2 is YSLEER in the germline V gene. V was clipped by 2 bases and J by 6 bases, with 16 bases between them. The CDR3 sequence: CASSQQVENAHGYTF. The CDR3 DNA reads TGCGCCAGCAGCCAACAGGTGGAGAACGCGCATGGCTACACCTTC.

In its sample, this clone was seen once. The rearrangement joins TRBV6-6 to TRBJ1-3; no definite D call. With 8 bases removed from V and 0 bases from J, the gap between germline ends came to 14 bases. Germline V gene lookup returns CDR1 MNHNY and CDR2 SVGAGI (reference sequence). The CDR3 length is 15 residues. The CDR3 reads CASVLRAASGNTIYF. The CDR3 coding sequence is TGTGCCAGCGTCTTACGGGCAGCCTCTGGAAACACCATATATTTT.

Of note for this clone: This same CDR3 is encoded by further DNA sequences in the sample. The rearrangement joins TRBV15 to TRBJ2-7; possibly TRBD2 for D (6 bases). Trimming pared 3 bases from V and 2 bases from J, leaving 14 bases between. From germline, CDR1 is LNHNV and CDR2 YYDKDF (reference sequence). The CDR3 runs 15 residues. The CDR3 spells CATSRAGGEAYEQYF. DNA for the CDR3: TGTGCCACCAGCAGGGCGGGCGGGGAAGCCTACGAGCAGTACTTC.

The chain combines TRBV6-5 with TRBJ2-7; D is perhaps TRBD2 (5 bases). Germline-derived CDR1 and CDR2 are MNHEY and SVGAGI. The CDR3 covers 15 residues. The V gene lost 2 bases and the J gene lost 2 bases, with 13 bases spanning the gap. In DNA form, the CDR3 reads TGTGCCAGCAGTTACGTGTCGGACTTTGCCTACGAGCAGTACTTC. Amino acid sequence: CASSYVSDFAYEQYF.

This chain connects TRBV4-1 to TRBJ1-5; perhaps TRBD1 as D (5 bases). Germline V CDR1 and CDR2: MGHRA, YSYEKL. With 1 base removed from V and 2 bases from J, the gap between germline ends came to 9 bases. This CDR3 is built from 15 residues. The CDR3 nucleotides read TGCGCCAGCAGCCAAGGGTCGACAGGCAATCAGCCCCAGCATTTT. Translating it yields CASSQGSTGNQPQHF.